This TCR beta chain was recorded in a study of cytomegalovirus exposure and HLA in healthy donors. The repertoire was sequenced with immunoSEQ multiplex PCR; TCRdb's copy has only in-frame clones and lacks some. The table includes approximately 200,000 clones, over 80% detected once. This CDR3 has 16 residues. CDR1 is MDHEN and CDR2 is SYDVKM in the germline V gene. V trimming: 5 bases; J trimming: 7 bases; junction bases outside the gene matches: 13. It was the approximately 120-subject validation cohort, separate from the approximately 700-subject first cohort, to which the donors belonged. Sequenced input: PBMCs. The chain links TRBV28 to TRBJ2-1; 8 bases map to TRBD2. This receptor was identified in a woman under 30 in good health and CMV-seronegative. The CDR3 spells CASSAWSGSRPNEQFF. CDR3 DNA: TGTGCCAGCAGTGCTTGGAGCGGGAGCCGTCCTAATGAGCAGTTCTTC.